Described below is a single T cell receptor beta chain sequence and its context. Its antigen remains undetermined. Per-base quality was not reported, and no clone a single base away is much larger than it. The same CDR3 can be traced to other DNA sequences in this sample. The source of the sample is a study of shared clonotypes between healthy human individuals (dated by TCRdb to the early 2020s). About the study as a whole: Two women and three men aged 18 to 49 years were included in the cohort. Per donor, three plates each were used for CD4 naive and CD4 memory, two for CD8 naive, and one for CD8 memory. To estimate repertoire size and how much clonotype sharing occurs between individuals, the study deeply sequenced the blood TCR repertoires of several healthy adults. To increase sequencing depth and limit assay-specific biases, TCR repertoire library preparation and sequencing were carried out by different laboratories using diverse techniques. Each donor's leukapheresis produced roughly between roughly 0.85 and 10 billion PBMCs. Broader findings and caveats from the paper: The genetic and exposure-history diversity represented was limited by the small number of donors. Approximately 5% of naive CD4, 3.5% of naive CD8, 2.3% of memory CD4, and approximately 0.4% of memory CD8 clonotypes were shared across several donors. Incomplete sequencing was indicated by rarefaction of sorted-subset datasets, despite the large sequencing depth. Naive subsets generally had larger estimated clonotype richness than memory subsets. Compared with non-shared clonotypes, the clonotypes found in all four sorted-subset donors had higher generation probabilities. Pairwise subsampling indicated that sequencing depth was expected to affect the degree of clonotype sharing among donors. Sampling was restricted to blood, and TCR repertoires in tissues likely differ from the TCR repertoires found in blood.

CDR3 length: 14 amino acids, cysteine to phenylalanine. Kept here is only the CDR3 DNA, which spans 42 bases and is read in frame from base 1. Here V drops 2 bases and J drops 5 bases, and the junction holds 3 bases not matched to any gene. The germline V gene encodes CDR1 MNHEY and CDR2 SVGAGI. Using the deep immunoSEQ assay, TCR CDR3 regions were amplified from genomic DNA by multiplex PCR. Extracted genomic DNA from each cell subset was spread evenly across all wells of several immunoSEQ 96-well plates, with each plate serving as a replicate. Each replicate PCR for sorted subsets received about 210 ng genomic DNA, equal to 28,000 or so T cell genomes. Purified libraries were measured with a Qubit 3.0 fluorometer, size-checked on a Bioanalyzer 2100, and measured again with the KAPA Library Quantification kit. Every immunoSEQ 96-well plate was sequenced on a dedicated single-read 150-cycle Illumina NextSeq 550 flow cell. Per the authors' processing: Because the immunoSEQ output included only junctional sequences and no quality scores, the filtering could not be the same as the filtering used for full-length reads. Sequences were annotated with PyIR, a Python wrapper for IgBLAST v1.9, and V/J genes and CDR3 were assigned using IMGT germline references. Any read was removed if the V/J assignment was weak (E-value above 1e-6), the CDR3 was missing, or the read contained stop codons, out-of-frame junctions, or ambiguous translated residues. V3J clonotypes were defined as sequences sharing the same inferred V gene, J gene, and CDR3 amino acid sequence. To compute the percentage overlap between repertoires, the number of shared unique clonotypes was divided by the size of the smaller repertoire. Repertoire richness was assessed with RTK rarefaction, the Chao1 estimator, and Recon v2.1 estimates of unobserved clonotypes. Generation probabilities were computed with OLGA for all TCRbeta clonotypes obtained by the gDNA method from a few donors. The table comes from immuneACCESS by way of TCRdb, which keeps in-frame sequences with V and J called. Part of the clones is missing from these tables; in studies checked, under half for an unresolved V gene and the rest for unknown reasons. That table is the source of V, J and clone size, and D and trimming were worked out from the DNA. For this sample the table gives roughly 2,500,000 clones, of which 90% to 95% were detected only once. Roughly 0.36% of the sample rests with the top ten.

The donors were healthy, HIV-negative adults with no recently reported acute infections or vaccinations. All donors were Caucasian adults living in Nashville, Tennessee, USA. Magnetic negative selection was used to enrich CD4+ T cells, after which naive cells were positively selected on CD45RA and the negative fraction became the memory subset. Blood was obtained by leukapheresis, after which PBMCs were separated by Ficoll-Histopaque density gradient centrifugation and cryopreserved in liquid nitrogen vapor phase. Analytical flow cytometry was used to check the purity and quantity of every magnetically sorted T cell population. Genomic DNA was isolated from each sorted fraction and quantified by UV absorbance on a Nanodrop 2000c.

The clonotype originates from a man aged 18-30 years in good health. Some clones in this sample may be carry-over from other donors' samples. The rearrangement joined TRBV6-5 to TRBJ1-5, and 7 junctional nucleotides match TRBD1. Sequencing was performed on naive CD4+ T cells from PBMCs. Per the publication, the cell subset or site label means: CD45RA+ positively selected. The sequenced DNA is TGTGCCAGCAGTTACGCACAGGGGTATCAGCCCCAGCATTTT. Translated, this gives CASSYAQGYQPQHF.